Listed below are T cell receptor beta chains from one sample, sequenced in a study of metastatic and nonmetastatic thyroid tumors. TCRdb used MiXCR to call clones anew from the PCR reads. The table includes 35,000 to 45,000 clones, roughly 20% detected once. Material for sequencing was blood. The receptors here all came from a female donor with papillary thyroid cancer or a benign thyroid nodule (not recorded which). Some clones in this sample may be carry-over from other donors' samples. The CDR3 runs from the conserved cysteine through the conserved F or W. D genes are given only for firm matches. Size is stated for part of the rows, as once, few or many counts, or as a class when the clone is expanded.

D: -; V: TRBV5-1; J: TRBJ2-1; size: few; CDR3: CASHREYEQFF; DNA: TGCGCCAGCCACCGGGAGTATGAGCAGTTCTTC
D: -; V: TRBV12-3/TRBV12-4; J: TRBJ2-7; size: medium-sized; CDR3: CASGYEQYF; DNA: TGTGCCAGCGGCTACGAGCAGTACTTC
D: TRBD2; V: TRBV5-4; J: TRBJ2-1; size: -; CDR3: CASSLEIAGSWQFF; DNA: TGTGCCAGCAGCTTAGAGATAGCGGGATCGTGGCAGTTCTTC
D: -; V: TRBV20-1; J: TRBJ2-1; size: once; CDR3: CSARFSNEQFF; DNA: TGCAGTGCTAGGTTTTCAAATGAGCAGTTCTTC
D: -; V: TRBV20-1; J: TRBJ2-1; size: many; CDR3: CSAPRAGYGAEQFF; DNA: TGCAGTGCTCCCCGGGCCGGGTACGGGGCTGAGCAGTTCTTC
D: -; V: TRBV20-1; J: TRBJ2-7; size: -; CDR3: CSARENSGEQYF; DNA: TGCAGTGCTAGAGAGAACTCGGGAGAGCAGTACTTC
D: -; V: TRBV20-1; J: TRBJ2-5; size: many; CDR3: CSAIKGLGEEWTQYF; DNA: TGCAGTGCCATCAAGGGGTTAGGTGAAGAGTGGACCCAGTACTTC
D: -; V: TRBV6-1; J: TRBJ2-3; size: -; CDR3: CASSDGAIYSGTDTQYF; DNA: TGTGCCAGCAGTGATGGAGCTATCTACTCTGGCACAGATACGCAGTATTTT
D: TRBD2; V: TRBV24-1; J: TRBJ2-1; size: many; CDR3: CATSDAPGLAGGDEQFF; DNA: TGTGCCACCAGTGATGCCCCGGGACTAGCGGGAGGGGATGAGCAGTTCTTC
D: TRBD2; V: TRBV20-1; J: TRBJ2-7; size: -; CDR3: CSASVGLAINYEQYF; DNA: TGCAGTGCTAGTGTGGGACTAGCGATAAACTACGAGCAGTACTTC
D: TRBD2; V: TRBV11-2; J: TRBJ2-3; size: many; CDR3: CASSPRLAGGWDTQYF; DNA: TGTGCCAGCAGCCCTCGCTTAGCGGGAGGATGGGATACGCAGTATTTT
D: -; V: TRBV5-1; J: TRBJ2-5; size: many; CDR3: CASSLEPGNRAETQYF; DNA: TGCGCCAGCAGCTTGGAGCCGGGAAATAGGGCAGAGACCCAGTACTTC
D: -; V: TRBV9; J: TRBJ2-5; size: many; CDR3: CASSYTGTRGSETQYF; DNA: TGTGCCAGCAGCTATACCGGGACCCGAGGCTCAGAGACCCAGTACTTC
D: -; V: TRBV24-1; J: TRBJ1-2; size: few; CDR3: CATSDSVSNYGYTF; DNA: TGTGCCACCAGTGATTCAGTATCTAACTATGGCTACACCTTC
D: -; V: TRBV5-1; J: TRBJ1-1; size: many; CDR3: CASSLVRGGSTEAFF; DNA: TGCGCCAGCAGCTTGGTTCGGGGGGGGTCCACTGAAGCTTTCTTT
D: -; V: TRBV20-1; J: TRBJ2-7; size: -; CDR3: CSARVLQSYEQYF; DNA: TGCAGTGCTAGGGTCCTTCAGTCCTACGAGCAGTACTTC
D: TRBD1; V: TRBV2; J: TRBJ1-5; size: -; CDR3: CVSRDRWDHPQHF; DNA: TGTGTCAGTCGGGACAGGTGGGATCATCCCCAGCATTTT
D: -; V: TRBV24-1; J: TRBJ2-1; size: many; CDR3: CATSERSYNEQFF; DNA: TGTGCCACCAGTGAACGCTCCTACAATGAGCAGTTCTTC
D: TRBD2; V: TRBV14; J: TRBJ2-5; size: many; CDR3: CASSQGLGGSTWETQYF; DNA: TGTGCCAGCAGCCAAGGCCTGGGGGGGTCTACGTGGGAGACCCAGTACTTC
D: TRBD2; V: TRBV6-1; J: TRBJ2-3; size: -; CDR3: CASRGLAGPTDTQYF; DNA: TGTGCCAGCAGAGGACTAGCGGGACCCACAGATACGCAGTATTTT
D: TRBD2; V: TRBV20-1; J: TRBJ2-5; size: many; CDR3: CSARDQRLAGMQETQYF; DNA: TGCAGTGCTAGAGATCAGAGGCTAGCGGGGATGCAAGAGACCCAGTACTTC
D: TRBD2; V: TRBV20-1; J: TRBJ2-3; size: -; CDR3: CSARFGGGNTDTQYF; DNA: TGCAGTGCTCGTTTTGGGGGGGGAAACACAGATACGCAGTATTTT
D: TRBD2; V: TRBV5-4; J: TRBJ2-3; size: many; CDR3: CASSLSVTSGTDTQYF; DNA: TGTGCCAGCAGCTTGAGTGTCACTAGCGGAACAGATACGCAGTATTTT
D: -; V: TRBV6-1; J: TRBJ1-4; size: medium-sized; CDR3: CASTRTGHEKLFF; DNA: TGTGCCAGCACTCGTACAGGACATGAAAAACTGTTTTTT
D: TRBD2; V: TRBV19; J: TRBJ2-1; size: -; CDR3: CASSLAGTFNEQFF; DNA: TGTGCCAGTTCATTAGCGGGAACCTTCAATGAGCAGTTCTTC
D: -; V: TRBV12-5; J: TRBJ2-1; size: many; CDR3: CASAPGGGGQFF; DNA: TGTGCTAGTGCCCCAGGGGGGGGTGGGCAGTTCTTC
D: TRBD1; V: TRBV4-2; J: TRBJ1-6; size: many; CDR3: CASSSGQGESPLHF; DNA: TGTGCCAGCAGCTCAGGACAGGGGGAATCACCCCTCCACTTT
D: TRBD1; V: TRBV6-4; J: TRBJ2-3; size: many; CDR3: CASSRQGVTDTQYF; DNA: TGTGCCAGCAGCCGACAGGGGGTAACAGATACGCAGTATTTT
D: -; V: TRBV7-8; J: TRBJ1-4; size: many; CDR3: CASSLVEGGGEKLFF; DNA: TGTGCCAGCAGCTTAGTTGAAGGGGGTGGGGAAAAACTGTTTTTT
D: -; V: TRBV6-1; J: TRBJ1-5; size: few; CDR3: CASSEEGLSNQPQHF; DNA: TGTGCCAGCAGTGAAGAAGGGCTCAGCAATCAGCCCCAGCATTTT
D: -; V: TRBV28; J: TRBJ2-2; size: -; CDR3: CASSSRTLHTGELFF; DNA: TGTGCCAGCAGTTCGAGGACATTGCACACCGGGGAGCTGTTTTTT
D: -; V: TRBV7-9; J: TRBJ1-1; size: -; CDR3: CASSSKDFGEAFF; DNA: TGTGCCAGCAGCTCCAAGGACTTTGGAGAAGCTTTCTTT
D: -; V: TRBV6-1; J: TRBJ1-1; size: many; CDR3: CASRVTEAFF; DNA: TGTGCCAGCAGGGTCACTGAAGCTTTCTTT
D: TRBD1; V: TRBV27; J: TRBJ2-2; size: many; CDR3: CASSQWTGTGELFF; DNA: TGTGCCAGCAGCCAATGGACAGGGACCGGGGAGCTGTTTTTT
D: TRBD1; V: TRBV6-1; J: TRBJ1-2; size: -; CDR3: CASSLDRGRGGGYTF; DNA: TGTGCCAGCAGCTTAGATCGTGGCAGGGGGGGTGGCTACACCTTC
D: -; V: TRBV2; J: TRBJ1-1; size: -; CDR3: CASRGFEGVTEAFF; DNA: TGTGCCAGCAGAGGTTTCGAAGGGGTCACTGAAGCTTTCTTT
D: -; V: TRBV20-1; J: TRBJ2-7; size: many; CDR3: CSAADPYYEQYF; DNA: TGCAGTGCTGCGGACCCATACTACGAGCAGTACTTC
D: TRBD1; V: TRBV18; J: TRBJ1-3; size: many; CDR3: CASSSTGGSGNTIYF; DNA: TGTGCCAGCTCATCGACAGGGGGCTCAGGAAACACCATATATTTT
D: -; V: TRBV4-1; J: TRBJ2-7; size: -; CDR3: CASSPQAGARLPYEQYF; DNA: TGCGCCAGCAGCCCACAGGCGGGGGCGCGACTCCCCTACGAGCAGTACTTC
D: -; V: TRBV28; J: TRBJ2-1; size: few; CDR3: CASRLAPSYNEQFF; DNA: TGTGCCAGCAGGCTAGCCCCGTCCTACAATGAGCAGTTCTTC
D: TRBD1; V: TRBV25-1; J: TRBJ1-2; size: -; CDR3: CASSDPGQGGHGYTF; DNA: TGTGCCAGCAGTGACCCGGGACAGGGGGGACATGGCTACACCTTC
D: -; V: TRBV20-1; J: TRBJ2-5; size: -; CDR3: CSARDLGAIFIETQYF; DNA: TGCAGTGCTAGAGATCTGGGGGCGATTTTTATAGAGACCCAGTACTTC
D: -; V: TRBV6-2/TRBV6-3; J: TRBJ1-5; size: -; CDR3: CASTPGDFSNQPQHF; DNA: TGTGCCAGCACACCAGGGGATTTCAGCAATCAACCCCAGCATTTT
D: -; V: TRBV19; J: TRBJ1-6; size: medium-sized; CDR3: CASSISDSSSPLHF; DNA: TGTGCCAGTAGTATCTCAGACAGTTCGTCACCCCTCCACTTT
D: -; V: TRBV6-1; J: TRBJ2-7; size: -; CDR3: CASSESPQGYEQYF; DNA: TGTGCCAGCAGTGAATCCCCACAGGGATACGAGCAGTACTTC
D: -; V: TRBV6-1; J: TRBJ2-5; size: -; CDR3: CASSRSLGAETQYF; DNA: TGTGCCAGCAGTCGAAGTTTGGGGGCGGAGACCCAGTACTTC
D: -; V: TRBV10-2; J: TRBJ2-7; size: few; CDR3: CASSEIVVGQYF; DNA: TGCGCCAGCAGTGAGATAGTGGTCGGGCAGTACTTC
D: -; V: TRBV11-2; J: TRBJ2-7; size: many; CDR3: CASSLVSYEQYF; DNA: TGTGCCAGCAGCTTAGTTAGCTACGAGCAGTACTTC